In its sample, the clone carrying this T cell receptor beta chain was seen many times. RNA transcripts yielded amplified TCR beta CDR3 regions. The study used the HTBI primer set for a first-round RT-PCR of the TCR CDR3. TCRdb re-analysed the multiplex PCR reads in MiXCR, keeping a single row per CDR3 protein. The sample has about 360,000 distinct CDR3 sequences, around 13% seen once. Losses at the gene ends were 3 bases for V and 6 bases for J; bases not matched to a gene: 8. This CDR3 region has 16 residues. Germline loops: CDR1 KGHSH, CDR2 LQKENI. Absent ophthalmopathy progression within 18 months defined stable Graves' hyperthyroidism. Hyperthyroidism had been newly diagnosed in patients aged 18 to 65, and its duration was under 2 months. The study excluded patients with uncontrolled infection, other autoimmune disease, pregnancy or lactation. The study based diagnoses on clinical symptoms, serum thyroxine and TRAb, thyroid ultrasound and orbital computed tomography.

This sample is drawn from a study of T cells in Graves' hyperthyroidism and ophthalmopathy. The TCR comes from a woman under 30 with Graves' hyperthyroidism. V and J are TRBV18 and TRBJ1-1, with 12 bases lining up with TRBD1. The sequencing input was blood. CDR3 DNA sequence: TGTGCCAGCTCACCTCTCGGGACAGGGGGCGCGGCTGAAGCTTTCTTT. It translates to CASSPLGTGGAAEAFF.